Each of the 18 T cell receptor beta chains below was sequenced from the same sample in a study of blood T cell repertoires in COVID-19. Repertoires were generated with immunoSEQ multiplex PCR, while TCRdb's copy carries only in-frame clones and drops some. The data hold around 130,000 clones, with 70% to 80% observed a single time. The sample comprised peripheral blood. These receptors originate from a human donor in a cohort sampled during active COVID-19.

CDR3 DNA sequence: TGTGCCAGCAGTGATCCAGGGGTTCAGCAGCCCCAGCATTTT. This codes for CASSDPGVQQPQHF. V usage is TRBV6-1 and J usage is TRBJ1-5; perhaps TRBD1 as D (6 bases). Germline CDR1 MNHNS, CDR2 SASEGT. Trimming shortened V by 3 bases and J by 7 bases, and 13 bases separated the two germline ends. The CDR3 is 14 residues long.

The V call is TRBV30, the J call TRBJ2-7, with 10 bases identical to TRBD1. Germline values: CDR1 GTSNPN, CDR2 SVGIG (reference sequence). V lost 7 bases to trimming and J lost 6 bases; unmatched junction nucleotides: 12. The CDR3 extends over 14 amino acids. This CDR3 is CASVPGTGVGEQYF. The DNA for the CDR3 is TGTGCCTCTGTTCCCGGGACAGGGGTCGGCGAGCAGTACTTC.

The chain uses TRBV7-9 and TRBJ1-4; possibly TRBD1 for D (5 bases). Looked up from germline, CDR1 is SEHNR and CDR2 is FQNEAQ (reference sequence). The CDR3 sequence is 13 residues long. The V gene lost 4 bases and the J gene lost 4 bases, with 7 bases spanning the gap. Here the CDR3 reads CASSSGLNEKLFF. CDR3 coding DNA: TGTGCCAGCAGCTCGGGACTTAATGAAAAACTGTTTTTT.

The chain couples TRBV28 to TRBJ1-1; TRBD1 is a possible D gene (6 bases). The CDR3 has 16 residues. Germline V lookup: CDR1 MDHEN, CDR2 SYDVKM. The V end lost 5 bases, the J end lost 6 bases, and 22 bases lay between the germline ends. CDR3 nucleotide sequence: TGTGCCAGCAGTACGCATCCCGGGACAATAACTTCTGAAGCTTTCTTT. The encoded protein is CASSTHPGTITSEAFF.

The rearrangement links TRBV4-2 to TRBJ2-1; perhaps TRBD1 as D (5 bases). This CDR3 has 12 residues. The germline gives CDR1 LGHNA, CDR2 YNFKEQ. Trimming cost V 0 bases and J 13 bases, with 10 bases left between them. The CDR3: CASSQEKGVQFF. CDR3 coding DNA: TGTGCCAGCAGCCAAGAAAAAGGGGTTCAGTTCTTC.

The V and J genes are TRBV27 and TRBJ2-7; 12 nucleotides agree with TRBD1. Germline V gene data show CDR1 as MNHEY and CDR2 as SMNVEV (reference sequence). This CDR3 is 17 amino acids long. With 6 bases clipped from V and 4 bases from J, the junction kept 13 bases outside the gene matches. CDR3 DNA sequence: TGTGCCAGCAGCCGGGACAGGGGGCCGGGTCTCGGTTACGAGCAGTACTTC. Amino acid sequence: CASSRDRGPGLGYEQYF.

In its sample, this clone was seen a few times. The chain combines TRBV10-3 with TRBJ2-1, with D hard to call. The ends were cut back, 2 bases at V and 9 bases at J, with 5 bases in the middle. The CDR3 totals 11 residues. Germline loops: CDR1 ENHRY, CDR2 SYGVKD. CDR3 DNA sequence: TGTGCCATCAGTGAGAGCGTTGAGCAGTTCTTC. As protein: CAISESVEQFF.

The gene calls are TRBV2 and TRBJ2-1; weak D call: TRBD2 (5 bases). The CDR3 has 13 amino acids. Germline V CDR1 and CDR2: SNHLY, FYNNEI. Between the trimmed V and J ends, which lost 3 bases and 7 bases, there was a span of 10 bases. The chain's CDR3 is CASSERAGNEQFF. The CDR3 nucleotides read TGTGCCAGCAGTGAGAGGGCTGGTAATGAGCAGTTCTTC.

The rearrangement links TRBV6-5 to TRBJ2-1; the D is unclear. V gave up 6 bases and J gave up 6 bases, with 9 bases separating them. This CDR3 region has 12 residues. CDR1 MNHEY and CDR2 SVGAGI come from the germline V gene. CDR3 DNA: TGTGCCAGCAGGGAGTTGGCCAATGAGCAGTTCTTC. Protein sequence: CASRELANEQFF.

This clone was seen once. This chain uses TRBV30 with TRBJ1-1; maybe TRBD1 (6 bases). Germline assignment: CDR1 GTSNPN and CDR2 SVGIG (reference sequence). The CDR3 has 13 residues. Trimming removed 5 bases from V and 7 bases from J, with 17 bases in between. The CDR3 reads CAWASNRVNEAFF. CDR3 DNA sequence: TGTGCCTGGGCCTCCAACAGGGTTAATGAAGCTTTCTTT.

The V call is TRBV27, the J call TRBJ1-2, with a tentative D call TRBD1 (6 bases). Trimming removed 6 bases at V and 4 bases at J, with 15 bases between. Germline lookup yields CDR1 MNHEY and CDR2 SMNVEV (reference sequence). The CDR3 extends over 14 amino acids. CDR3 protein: CASRPRGASYGYTF. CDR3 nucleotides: TGTGCCAGCAGACCCCGGGGGGCTTCCTATGGCTACACCTTC.

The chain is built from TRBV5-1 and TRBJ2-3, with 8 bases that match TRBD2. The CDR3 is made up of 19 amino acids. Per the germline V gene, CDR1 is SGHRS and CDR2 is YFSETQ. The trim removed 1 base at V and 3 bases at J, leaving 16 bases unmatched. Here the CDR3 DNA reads TGCGCCAGCAGCTTGCTAGGAAGAGGGAGCGGGGGATATACAGATACGCAGTATTTT. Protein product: CASSLLGRGSGGYTDTQYF.

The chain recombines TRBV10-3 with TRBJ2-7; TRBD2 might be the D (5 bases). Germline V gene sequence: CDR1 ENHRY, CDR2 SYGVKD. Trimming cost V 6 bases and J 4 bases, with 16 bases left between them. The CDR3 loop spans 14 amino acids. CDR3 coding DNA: TGTGCCATCAGCCCCATAGGCGGAGGATACGAGCAGTACTTC. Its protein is CAISPIGGGYEQYF.

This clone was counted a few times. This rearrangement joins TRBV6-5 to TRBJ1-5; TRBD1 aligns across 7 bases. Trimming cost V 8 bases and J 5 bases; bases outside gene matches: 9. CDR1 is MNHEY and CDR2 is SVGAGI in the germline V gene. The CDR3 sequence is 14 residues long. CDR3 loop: CASYPDRRDQPQHF. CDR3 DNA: TGTGCCAGCTACCCGGACAGGAGGGATCAGCCCCAGCATTTT.

The CDR3 region is CASRVQGYQPQHF. CDR3 in DNA: TGTGCCAGCAGGGTCCAGGGGTATCAGCCCCAGCATTTT. This chain joins TRBV12-3 or TRBV12-4 and TRBJ1-5; TRBD1 is a possible D gene (6 bases). The CDR3 contains 13 residues. The germline V and J ends were trimmed by 6 bases and 5 bases, with 11 bases remaining between them.

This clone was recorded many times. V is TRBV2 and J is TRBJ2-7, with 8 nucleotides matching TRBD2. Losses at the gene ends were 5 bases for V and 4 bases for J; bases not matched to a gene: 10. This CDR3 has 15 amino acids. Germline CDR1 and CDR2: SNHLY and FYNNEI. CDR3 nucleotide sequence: TGTGCCAGCAGTCCAAGCGGGCTAGCGGGTTACGAGCAGTACTTC. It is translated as CASSPSGLAGYEQYF. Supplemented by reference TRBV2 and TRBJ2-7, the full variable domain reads EPEVTQTPSHQVTQMGQEVILRCVPISNHLYFYWYRQILGQKVEFLVSFYNNEISEKSEIFDDQFSVERPDGSNFTLKIRSTKLEDSAMYFCASSPSGLAGYEQYFGPGTRLTVT.

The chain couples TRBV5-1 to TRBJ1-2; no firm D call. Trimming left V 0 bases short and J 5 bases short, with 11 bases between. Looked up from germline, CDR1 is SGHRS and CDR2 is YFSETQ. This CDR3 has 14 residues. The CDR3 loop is CASSLDPGSYGYTF. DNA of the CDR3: TGCGCCAGCAGCTTGGACCCGGGAAGTTATGGCTACACCTTC.

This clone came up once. The CDR3, as DNA: TGTGCCAGCAGCCAAGGTAGGAGGGTACCGCACCACTTT. It is translated as CASSQGRRVPHHF. The chain uses TRBV6-5 and TRBJ1-6; D is undetermined. The CDR3 loop spans 13 amino acids. V lost 6 bases to trimming and J lost 18 bases, with 21 bases between them. CDR1 is MNHEY, CDR2 SVGAGI, per germline.